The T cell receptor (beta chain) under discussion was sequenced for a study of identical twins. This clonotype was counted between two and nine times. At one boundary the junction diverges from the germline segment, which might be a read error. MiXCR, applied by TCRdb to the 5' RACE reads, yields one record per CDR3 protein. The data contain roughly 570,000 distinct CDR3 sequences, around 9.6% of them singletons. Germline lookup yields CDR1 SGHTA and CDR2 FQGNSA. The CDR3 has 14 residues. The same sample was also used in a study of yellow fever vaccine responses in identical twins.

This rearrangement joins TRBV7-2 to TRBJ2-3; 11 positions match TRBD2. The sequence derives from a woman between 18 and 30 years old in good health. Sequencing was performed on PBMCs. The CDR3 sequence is CASRLAGGPSTQYF. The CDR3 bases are TGTGCCAGCAGATTAGCGGGGGGGCCGTCCACGCAGTATTTT.